This is a list of T cell receptor beta chains from one sample in a study of CD8+ T cells in alopecia areata. This table comes from immunoSEQ multiplex PCR, and its TCRdb copy is limited to in-frame clones, with some not included. Counted here are 75,000 to 85,000 clones, around two thirds occurring once; the ten biggest clones make up roughly a quarter. The sequenced sample was CD8+ T cells sorted from blood, obtained at week 24, from a patient treated with tofacitinib. These receptors originate from a human donor with alopecia areata. CDR3s include the opening cysteine and the closing phenylalanine or tryptophan. The order of the fields is J gene, clone size, V gene, D gene, CDR3 protein, CDR3 DNA. A D gene is named only where the DNA matches it firmly. Size is stated for part of the rows, as once, few or many counts, or as a class when the clone is expanded.

j_call: TRBJ2-7
clone_size: -
v_call: TRBV7-2
d_call: TRBD2
cdr3_aa: CASSLGLAGASKYEQYF
cdr3_nt: TGTGCCAGCAGCTTAGGACTAGCGGGCGCCTCCAAGTACGAGCAGTACTTC

j_call: TRBJ2-3
clone_size: -
v_call: TRBV19
d_call: -
cdr3_aa: CASNNGQGYGADTQYF
cdr3_nt: TGTGCCAGTAATAATGGGCAGGGATATGGTGCAGATACGCAGTATTTT

j_call: TRBJ1-1
clone_size: once
v_call: TRBV29-1
d_call: -
cdr3_aa: CSGGQGTEAFF
cdr3_nt: TGCAGCGGAGGGCAGGGGACTGAAGCTTTCTTT

j_call: TRBJ2-7
clone_size: -
v_call: TRBV4-1
d_call: -
cdr3_aa: CASSPGHSYEQYF
cdr3_nt: TGCGCCAGCAGCCCGGGACACTCCTACGAGCAGTACTTC

j_call: TRBJ1-1
clone_size: few
v_call: TRBV19
d_call: -
cdr3_aa: CASSPSTEAFF
cdr3_nt: TGTGCCAGTAGCCCTAGTACTGAAGCTTTCTTT

j_call: TRBJ2-1
clone_size: few
v_call: TRBV5-1
d_call: TRBD2
cdr3_aa: CASSRGLAGESYNEQFF
cdr3_nt: TGCGCCAGCAGCAGAGGACTAGCGGGGGAATCCTACAATGAGCAGTTCTTC

j_call: TRBJ2-5
clone_size: -
v_call: TRBV2
d_call: -
cdr3_aa: CASNGPMEETQYF
cdr3_nt: TGTGCCAGCAATGGACCTATGGAAGAGACCCAGTACTTC

j_call: TRBJ2-2
clone_size: -
v_call: TRBV4-3
d_call: -
cdr3_aa: CASSQEATAANTGELFF
cdr3_nt: TGCGCCAGCAGCCAAGAGGCTACTGCGGCGAACACCGGGGAGCTGTTTTTT

j_call: TRBJ1-1
clone_size: -
v_call: TRBV5-6
d_call: TRBD1
cdr3_aa: CASSQGTVILNTEAFF
cdr3_nt: TGTGCCAGCAGCCAGGGGACAGTCATCTTGAACACTGAAGCTTTCTTT

j_call: TRBJ2-5
clone_size: few
v_call: TRBV5-4
d_call: -
cdr3_aa: CASSPVEGLRETQYF
cdr3_nt: TGTGCCAGCAGCCCCGTTGAGGGCCTCCGGGAGACCCAGTACTTC

j_call: TRBJ2-7
clone_size: once
v_call: TRBV7-9
d_call: -
cdr3_aa: CASSLAGEGTYEQYF
cdr3_nt: TGTGCCAGCAGCTTAGCGGGGGAAGGGACCTACGAGCAGTACTTC

j_call: TRBJ1-1
clone_size: -
v_call: TRBV7-9
d_call: TRBD1
cdr3_aa: CASSLAHFQGTGPEAFF
cdr3_nt: TGTGCCAGCAGCTTAGCACATTTTCAGGGGACAGGCCCTGAAGCTTTCTTT

j_call: TRBJ2-7
clone_size: few
v_call: TRBV10-3
d_call: -
cdr3_aa: CAISEEQRTYEQYF
cdr3_nt: TGTGCCATCAGTGAGGAACAGAGAACCTACGAGCAGTACTTC

j_call: TRBJ2-2
clone_size: -
v_call: TRBV7-9
d_call: -
cdr3_aa: CASSSTYVGANTGELFF
cdr3_nt: TGTGCCAGCAGCTCAACCTACGTCGGGGCGAACACCGGGGAGCTGTTTTTT

j_call: TRBJ1-2
clone_size: -
v_call: TRBV29-1
d_call: -
cdr3_aa: CSVEDQGDSVGYTF
cdr3_nt: TGCAGCGTTGAAGATCAAGGAGACTCGGTTGGCTACACCTTC

j_call: TRBJ2-7
clone_size: -
v_call: TRBV29-1
d_call: TRBD1
cdr3_aa: CSVEGGQGATYEQYF
cdr3_nt: TGCAGCGTTGAAGGAGGACAGGGGGCCACCTACGAGCAGTACTTC

j_call: TRBJ2-3
clone_size: few
v_call: TRBV5-1
d_call: TRBD2
cdr3_aa: CASGIGLGEDTQYF
cdr3_nt: TGCGCCAGCGGGATCGGACTAGGAGAAGATACGCAGTATTTT

j_call: TRBJ2-2
clone_size: few
v_call: TRBV9
d_call: -
cdr3_aa: CASSVGLYNTGELFF
cdr3_nt: TGTGCCAGCAGCGTAGGACTATACAACACCGGGGAGCTGTTTTTT

j_call: TRBJ1-5
clone_size: -
v_call: TRBV7-8
d_call: -
cdr3_aa: CASSLGSDQPQHF
cdr3_nt: TGTGCCAGCAGCTTAGGGTCAGACCAGCCCCAGCATTTT

j_call: TRBJ2-3
clone_size: -
v_call: TRBV4-1
d_call: TRBD1
cdr3_aa: CASSQGTGDPTDTQYF
cdr3_nt: TGCGCCAGCAGCCAAGGGACAGGGGACCCCACAGATACGCAGTATTTT

j_call: TRBJ2-4
clone_size: -
v_call: TRBV27
d_call: TRBD1
cdr3_aa: CASSTRTGPGDIQYF
cdr3_nt: TGTGCCAGCAGTACCAGGACAGGGCCGGGGGACATTCAGTACTTC

j_call: TRBJ2-6
clone_size: -
v_call: TRBV2
d_call: TRBD2
cdr3_aa: CASRHPSGGEASGANVLTF
cdr3_nt: TGTGCCAGCAGACACCCCAGCGGGGGGGAGGCTTCTGGGGCCAACGTCCTGACTTTC

j_call: TRBJ2-5
clone_size: -
v_call: TRBV2
d_call: TRBD1
cdr3_aa: CASNPEQGAQETQYF
cdr3_nt: TGTGCCAGCAACCCCGAGCAGGGGGCCCAAGAGACCCAGTACTTC

j_call: TRBJ1-6
clone_size: -
v_call: TRBV7-9
d_call: -
cdr3_aa: CASSPARAEYNSPLHF
cdr3_nt: TGTGCCAGCAGCCCAGCGAGGGCAGAATATAATTCACCCCTCCACTTT

j_call: TRBJ2-7
clone_size: few
v_call: TRBV2
d_call: TRBD2
cdr3_aa: CASSDRTSGRADEPEQYF
cdr3_nt: TGTGCCAGCAGTGACCGGACTAGCGGGAGGGCCGACGAACCCGAGCAGTACTTC

j_call: TRBJ1-2
clone_size: many
v_call: TRBV7-8
d_call: -
cdr3_aa: CASSLGTQFLRAYGYTF
cdr3_nt: TGTGCCAGCAGCTTAGGGACACAGTTCCTTAGGGCCTATGGCTACACCTTC

j_call: TRBJ1-2
clone_size: -
v_call: TRBV2
d_call: -
cdr3_aa: CASSDRAGYGYTF
cdr3_nt: TGTGCCAGCAGTGACAGGGCAGGCTATGGCTACACCTTC

j_call: TRBJ2-3
clone_size: few
v_call: TRBV5-1
d_call: -
cdr3_aa: CASSPDEPSTDTQYF
cdr3_nt: TGCGCCAGCAGCCCCGATGAGCCGAGCACAGATACGCAGTATTTT

j_call: TRBJ1-1
clone_size: few
v_call: TRBV27
d_call: TRBD1
cdr3_aa: CASSSVTGLNTEAFF
cdr3_nt: TGTGCCAGCAGTTCCGTGACAGGGTTGAACACTGAAGCTTTCTTT

j_call: TRBJ2-5
clone_size: -
v_call: TRBV5-1
d_call: TRBD2
cdr3_aa: CASSLGLAGTGETQYF
cdr3_nt: TGCGCCAGCAGCCTGGGACTAGCGGGGACCGGGGAGACCCAGTACTTC

j_call: TRBJ2-5
clone_size: -
v_call: TRBV6-5
d_call: -
cdr3_aa: CASSYPGQPQETQYF
cdr3_nt: TGTGCCAGCAGTTACCCCGGACAGCCGCAAGAGACCCAGTACTTC

j_call: TRBJ2-5
clone_size: once
v_call: TRBV9
d_call: TRBD1
cdr3_aa: CASSVGGTGDQETQYF
cdr3_nt: TGTGCCAGCAGCGTAGGTGGGACAGGGGACCAAGAGACCCAGTACTTC

j_call: TRBJ2-3
clone_size: -
v_call: TRBV27
d_call: -
cdr3_aa: CASSLSPGPGDTQYF
cdr3_nt: TGTGCCAGCAGTTTATCGCCCGGCCCTGGGGATACGCAGTATTTT

j_call: TRBJ2-7
clone_size: -
v_call: TRBV7-2
d_call: TRBD1
cdr3_aa: CASSDRVSYEQYF
cdr3_nt: TGTGCCAGCAGCGACAGGGTTTCGTACGAGCAGTACTTC

j_call: TRBJ1-2
clone_size: -
v_call: TRBV4-3
d_call: -
cdr3_aa: CASSPRELHYGYTF
cdr3_nt: TGCGCCAGCAGCCCCAGGGAGCTTCACTATGGCTACACCTTC

j_call: TRBJ1-2
clone_size: -
v_call: TRBV9
d_call: -
cdr3_aa: CASSEGGAPSYGYTF
cdr3_nt: TGTGCCAGCAGCGAGGGGGGCGCGCCCAGCTATGGCTACACCTTC

j_call: TRBJ2-1
clone_size: once
v_call: TRBV4-1
d_call: TRBD2
cdr3_aa: CASSQVAGGYNEQFF
cdr3_nt: TGCGCCAGCAGCCAAGTAGCGGGGGGGTACAATGAGCAGTTCTTC

j_call: TRBJ2-2
clone_size: few
v_call: TRBV11-2
d_call: TRBD1
cdr3_aa: CASSFPLQGIGELFF
cdr3_nt: TGTGCCAGCAGCTTCCCGTTACAGGGGATCGGGGAGCTGTTTTTT

j_call: TRBJ2-7
clone_size: -
v_call: TRBV4-1
d_call: -
cdr3_aa: CASSQTSSEQYF
cdr3_nt: TGCGCCAGCAGCCAAACTAGCTCCGAGCAGTACTTC

j_call: TRBJ1-1
clone_size: -
v_call: TRBV29-1
d_call: -
cdr3_aa: CIPAGEAFF
cdr3_nt: TGCATCCCCGCCGGGGAAGCTTTCTTT

j_call: TRBJ1-1
clone_size: few
v_call: TRBV13
d_call: -
cdr3_aa: CASSLSVPTGPTEAFF
cdr3_nt: TGTGCCAGCAGCCTCTCGGTCCCGACAGGTCCCACTGAAGCTTTCTTT

j_call: TRBJ2-1
clone_size: once
v_call: TRBV7-8
d_call: -
cdr3_aa: CASSSPPNEQFF
cdr3_nt: TGTGCCAGCAGCTCACCGCCGAATGAGCAGTTCTTC

j_call: TRBJ2-7
clone_size: -
v_call: TRBV9
d_call: -
cdr3_aa: CASSVGAGSTYEQYF
cdr3_nt: TGTGCCAGCAGCGTCGGGGCGGGTTCGACCTACGAGCAGTACTTC

j_call: TRBJ1-4
clone_size: -
v_call: TRBV5-1
d_call: -
cdr3_aa: CASSQLDGGGEKLFF
cdr3_nt: TGCGCCAGCAGCCAATTGGACGGAGGAGGGGAAAAACTGTTTTTT

j_call: TRBJ2-1
clone_size: -
v_call: TRBV9
d_call: -
cdr3_aa: CASSVVLGEQFF
cdr3_nt: TGTGCCAGCAGCGTAGTTTTAGGTGAGCAGTTCTTC

j_call: TRBJ2-7
clone_size: few
v_call: TRBV27
d_call: TRBD2
cdr3_aa: CASAGGVGYEQYF
cdr3_nt: TGTGCCTCAGCGGGAGGGGTGGGCTACGAGCAGTACTTC

j_call: TRBJ2-7
clone_size: -
v_call: TRBV27
d_call: -
cdr3_aa: CASTPGVTYEQYF
cdr3_nt: TGTGCCAGCACTCCCGGGGTTACCTACGAGCAGTACTTC

j_call: TRBJ2-1
clone_size: -
v_call: TRBV4-1
d_call: TRBD2
cdr3_aa: CASSHGLAGSYNEQFF
cdr3_nt: TGCGCCAGCAGCCACGGACTAGCGGGCTCCTACAATGAGCAGTTCTTC

j_call: TRBJ1-2
clone_size: once
v_call: TRBV27
d_call: -
cdr3_aa: CASSSVGPTSPTNYGYTF
cdr3_nt: TGTGCCAGCAGTTCTGTCGGGCCAACCAGTCCCACTAACTATGGCTACACCTTC

j_call: TRBJ2-3
clone_size: -
v_call: TRBV9
d_call: TRBD2
cdr3_aa: CASSVESSGGSDTQYF
cdr3_nt: TGTGCCAGCAGCGTAGAGTCTAGCGGGGGGTCAGATACGCAGTATTTT

j_call: TRBJ2-3
clone_size: -
v_call: TRBV5-1
d_call: TRBD2
cdr3_aa: CASSPGLAGEQTDTQYF
cdr3_nt: TGCGCCAGCAGCCCGGGACTAGCGGGGGAGCAGACAGATACGCAGTATTTT

j_call: TRBJ1-5
clone_size: -
v_call: TRBV7-2
d_call: -
cdr3_aa: CASSSGHNSNQPQHF
cdr3_nt: TGTGCCAGCAGCTCCGGACACAATAGCAATCAGCCCCAGCATTTT

j_call: TRBJ2-7
clone_size: -
v_call: TRBV6-5
d_call: TRBD1
cdr3_aa: CASSSDRGRRYEQYF
cdr3_nt: TGTGCCAGCAGTTCGGACAGGGGGCGTAGGTACGAGCAGTACTTC

j_call: TRBJ2-1
clone_size: -
v_call: TRBV4-1
d_call: -
cdr3_aa: CASSPSFNEQFF
cdr3_nt: TGCGCCAGCAGCCCTTCATTCAATGAGCAGTTCTTC

j_call: TRBJ1-1
clone_size: few
v_call: TRBV19
d_call: -
cdr3_aa: CASSMFNRHEAFF
cdr3_nt: TGTGCCAGTAGTATGTTCAACAGACATGAAGCTTTCTTT

j_call: TRBJ2-7
clone_size: -
v_call: TRBV29-1
d_call: TRBD1
cdr3_aa: CSVANRDRGTYEQYF
cdr3_nt: TGCAGCGTTGCTAATAGGGACAGGGGGACCTACGAGCAGTACTTC

j_call: TRBJ2-7
clone_size: few
v_call: TRBV5-1
d_call: TRBD2
cdr3_aa: CASTRLAGLQEQYF
cdr3_nt: TGCGCCAGCACCCGACTAGCGGGACTTCAGGAGCAGTACTTC

j_call: TRBJ1-3
clone_size: few
v_call: TRBV5-1
d_call: TRBD1
cdr3_aa: CASSPGQGRNTIYF
cdr3_nt: TGCGCCAGCAGCCCAGGACAGGGACGAAACACCATATATTTT

j_call: TRBJ2-1
clone_size: -
v_call: TRBV27
d_call: TRBD2
cdr3_aa: CASGIAGPYNEQFF
cdr3_nt: TGTGCCAGCGGTATAGCGGGACCCTACAATGAGCAGTTCTTC

j_call: TRBJ2-1
clone_size: -
v_call: TRBV29-1
d_call: -
cdr3_aa: CSVEDSGAGKFF
cdr3_nt: TGCAGCGTTGAAGATTCGGGGGCAGGAAAGTTCTTC